Below are 22 T cell receptor beta chains sequenced from a single sample in a study of shared clonotypes between healthy human individuals. Sequenced by immunoSEQ multiplex PCR; TCRdb stores in-frame clones only, minus some. Counted here are some 2.3 million clones, approximately 95% occurring once; the ten biggest clones make up 0.35% to 0.5%. Sequenced input: naive CD4+ T cells from PBMCs. Regarding subset: CD45RA+ positively selected. The receptor set was obtained from a young man in good health. Some clones in this sample may be carry-over from other donors' samples.

V is TRBV28 and J is TRBJ2-3; 12 bases are shared with TRBD2. V was pared by 6 bases and J by 3 bases, with 10 bases of the junction left unmatched. This CDR3 spans 17 amino acids. Germline V gene sequence: CDR1 MDHEN, CDR2 SYDVKM. DNA of the CDR3: TGTGCCAGCAGCCCCCGGAGGACTAGCGGGATGACAGATACGCAGTATTTT. Amino acid sequence: CASSPRRTSGMTDTQYF.

The chain combines TRBV5-1 with TRBJ2-7; 9 nucleotides line up with TRBD1. The CDR3 totals 15 residues. The trim removed 4 bases at V and 3 bases at J, leaving 8 bases unmatched. Germline V gene sequence: CDR1 SGHRS, CDR2 YFSETQ. The CDR3 DNA reads as TGCGCCAGCAGCCAACTCATGGGACAGGGCTACGAGCAGTACTTC. This translates into CASSQLMGQGYEQYF.

The chain is built from TRBV5-1 and TRBJ1-1, with a possible D match to TRBD1 (5 bases). CDR3 length: 16 residues. V was cut by 0 bases and J by 1 base, with 13 bases left in between. CDR1 is SGHRS, CDR2 YFSETQ, per germline. CDR3 residues: CASSLGGVTGNTEAFF. The DNA of the CDR3 is TGCGCCAGCAGCTTGGGTGGGGTAACAGGGAACACTGAAGCTTTCTTT.

This chain uses TRBV5-5 with TRBJ2-2; D perhaps matches TRBD2 (6 bases). The CDR3 sequence is 15 residues long. Germline CDR1 SGHKS, CDR2 YYEKEE (reference sequence). Trimming removed 0 bases from V and 6 bases from J, with 12 bases in between. Here the CDR3 reads CASSLVGGGAGELFF. The CDR3 nucleotides read TGTGCCAGCAGCTTGGTGGGCGGAGGGGCCGGGGAGCTGTTTTTT.

The chain links TRBV2 to TRBJ1-2, with D possibly TRBD1 on 5 matching bases. The CDR3 has 15 residues. V gave up 3 bases and J gave up 2 bases, with 13 bases separating them. Germline loops: CDR1 SNHLY, CDR2 FYNNEI. The CDR3 sequence: CASSEGGRSNYGYTF. DNA of the CDR3: TGTGCCAGCAGTGAGGGGGGACGATCAAACTATGGCTACACCTTC.

The rearrangement uses TRBV30 and TRBJ2-5; TRBD2 matches at 8 bases. The CDR3 sequence is 10 residues long. The germline CDR1 and CDR2 sequences are GTSNPN and SVGIG (reference sequence). The CDR3 protein is CVAGRETQYF. The DNA for the CDR3 is TGTGTAGCGGGGCGAGAGACCCAGTACTTC.

The rearrangement joins TRBV6-1 to TRBJ1-5, with D hard to call. The CDR3 loop spans 15 amino acids. The V gene lost 2 bases and the J gene lost 0 bases, with 8 bases spanning the gap. Germline CDR1 MNHNS, CDR2 SASEGT. The CDR3 spells CASSELADSNQPQHF. In nucleotides, the CDR3 is TGTGCCAGCAGTGAATTGGCAGATAGCAATCAGCCCCAGCATTTT.

This clone was counted a single time. This chain connects TRBV10-3 to TRBJ2-6; 8 bases are a match to TRBD1. The germline V gene encodes CDR1 ENHRY and CDR2 SYGVKD. This CDR3 is 16 amino acids long. Trimming cost V 4 bases and J 2 bases; bases outside gene matches: 4. The CDR3 loop reads CAISAQGATGANVLTF. The CDR3 DNA follows: TGTGCCATCAGTGCCCAGGGGGCAACTGGGGCCAACGTCCTGACTTTC.

The V and J genes are TRBV2 and TRBJ2-3; 9 positions agree with TRBD2. V lost 5 bases, J lost 3 bases, and 6 bases stayed unmatched. Germline V gene lookup returns CDR1 SNHLY and CDR2 FYNNEI. CDR3 length: 15 residues. CDR3 region: CASSPRAGGTDTQYF. The CDR3, as DNA: TGTGCCAGCAGTCCTCGGGCGGGAGGGACAGATACGCAGTATTTT.

The chain couples TRBV28 to TRBJ2-7; possible D gene TRBD2, 6 bases. The CDR3 totals 14 residues. Germline CDR1 is MDHEN and CDR2 is SYDVKM. The ends were cut back, 5 bases at V and 0 bases at J, with 11 bases in the middle. CDR3 sequence: CASSPISGSYEQYF. CDR3 DNA sequence: TGTGCCAGCAGTCCAATTAGCGGCTCCTACGAGCAGTACTTC.

This rearrangement joins TRBV10-3 to TRBJ1-1; D is unresolved. V gave up 11 bases and J gave up 3 bases, with 13 bases separating them. The germline CDR1 and CDR2 sequences are ENHRY and SYGVKD. The CDR3 is made up of 12 amino acids. DNA for the CDR3: TGTGCCGTGAGGGCAGGTGACACTGAAGCTTTCTTT. As protein: CAVRAGDTEAFF.

The chain carries TRBV18 and TRBJ1-3; D gene ambiguous. The CDR3 is made up of 15 amino acids. The ends were cut back, 6 bases at V and 0 bases at J, with 12 bases in the middle. Germline V gives CDR1 KGHSH, CDR2 LQKENI. CDR3 region: CASSESRFSGNTIYF. The CDR3 bases are TGTGCCAGCTCGGAAAGTCGGTTCTCTGGAAACACCATATATTTT.

This clone was recorded only once. The chain couples TRBV28 to TRBJ2-3, with a weak D call TRBD1 (5 bases). There are 12 residues in the CDR3. V shed 4 bases and J shed 5 bases, with 7 bases lying between them. The V gene's germline CDR1 is MDHEN and CDR2 SYDVKM. The CDR3 loop is CASSSQGDTQYF. CDR3 sequence (DNA): TGTGCCAGCAGTTCCCAGGGAGATACGCAGTATTTT.

The genes are TRBV28 and TRBJ1-1; D is unclear. From germline, CDR1 is MDHEN and CDR2 SYDVKM. Trimming cost V 2 bases and J 4 bases, with 14 bases left between them. This CDR3 spans 15 amino acids. Here the CDR3 reads CASSLVSAGSTEAFF. In DNA form, the CDR3 reads TGTGCCAGCAGTTTAGTTTCAGCCGGGAGCACTGAAGCTTTCTTT.

The chain joins TRBV5-6 to TRBJ1-1; no definite D call. This CDR3 region has 15 residues. CDR1 SGHDT and CDR2 YYEEEE come from the germline V gene. With 4 bases removed from V and 5 bases from J, the gap between germline ends came to 18 bases. The CDR3 DNA reads as TGTGCCAGCAGCCCACGGGTGGGGAGTGGGACTGAAGCTTTCTTT. It codes for CASSPRVGSGTEAFF.

J is TRBJ1-2 and V is TRBV7-9; 7 bases fit TRBD1. The junction had 3 bases not matched to a gene; V was cut back by 1 base and J by 4 bases. The CDR3 is 14 residues long. Germline V gene sequence: CDR1 SEHNR, CDR2 FQNEAQ (reference sequence). CDR3 sequence reads: CASSLDRGVYGYTF. The CDR3 DNA reads as TGTGCCAGCAGCTTAGACAGGGGAGTCTATGGCTACACCTTC.

The J gene is TRBJ1-2, the V gene TRBV28; D not certain. V dropped 2 bases and J dropped 8 bases, with 12 bases sitting between them. CDR1 is MDHEN, CDR2 SYDVKM, per germline. The CDR3 is 13 residues long. CDR3 region: CASSLIDRRGYTF. CDR3 DNA sequence: TGTGCCAGCAGTTTAATAGACCGACGCGGCTACACCTTC.

This chain links TRBV19 with TRBJ1-5; D may be TRBD1 (6 bases). This CDR3 has 15 amino acids. V lost 3 bases to trimming and J lost 7 bases, with 16 bases between them. Germline lookup yields CDR1 LNHDA and CDR2 SQIVND (reference sequence). The CDR3, as DNA: TGTGCCAGTAGTATCAATGCAGGGGCAAGGCAGCCCCAGCATTTT. Residues: CASSINAGARQPQHF.

CDR3 nucleotide sequence: TGTGCCAGCAGCTTGGGGCTAGCGGGTCGCACAGATACGCAGTATTTT. Encoded protein: CASSLGLAGRTDTQYF. The chain joins TRBV5-6 to TRBJ2-3, with 8 nucleotides matching TRBD2. CDR1 and CDR2 (germline): SGHDT, YYEEEE. This CDR3 contains 16 residues. V lost 0 bases and J lost 1; bases outside the gene matches: 4.

This clone showed up just once. This chain uses TRBV27 with TRBJ2-2, with 8 bases aligning to TRBD2. Germline CDR1 is MNHEY and CDR2 is SMNVEV (reference sequence). This CDR3 comprises 15 residues. The junction had 4 bases not matched to a gene; V was cut back by 6 bases and J by 1 base. For the CDR3, the DNA is TGTGCCAGCAGCCCCCGGGGGGGGAACACCGGGGAGCTGTTTTTT. Translation gives CASSPRGGNTGELFF.

With regard to this clone: Other nucleotide sequences in the sample specify the same CDR3. This CDR3 reads CASSLDRDTGELFF. CDR3 coding DNA: TGTGCCAGCAGCTTAGATCGGGACACCGGGGAGCTGTTTTTT. The V gene is TRBV11-3, the J gene TRBJ2-2; D not resolved. The CDR3 contains 14 residues. CDR1 is SGHNT, CDR2 YENEEA, per germline. With 0 bases removed from V and 3 bases from J, the gap between germline ends came to 5 bases.

The gene calls are TRBV6-1 and TRBJ2-3; no firm D call. CDR1 and CDR2 from the germline V gene are MNHNS and SASEGT. The CDR3 has 15 amino acids. The V end lost 4 bases, the J end lost 3 bases, and 14 bases lay between the germline ends. CDR3 nucleotide sequence: TGTGCCAGCAGTGCTCGTGGACCTCTGACAGATACGCAGTATTTT. It yields the protein CASSARGPLTDTQYF.